A selection of T cell receptor beta chains follows, all from one sample in a study of Ad26.COV2.S vaccination and SARS-CoV-2 variants. Using immunoSEQ multiplex PCR, the repertoire was profiled, and TCRdb retains in-frame clones only, with some absent. The repertoire has 320,000 or so clones, around 90% of them found once; the top ten carry around 5.5%. The source material was peripheral blood, sampled in a trial of Ad26.COV2.S vaccine versus placebo. The receptors stem from a person aged 18-60 years who received the Ad26.COV2.S COVID-19 vaccine or a placebo. The CDR3 runs from the conserved cysteine through the conserved F or W. The D gene is left open where the match is weak. Some rows have no size entry. The others give once, few or many, or a class for an expanded clone.

CASSQARGEAFF TGTGCCAGCAGCCAAGCGAGAGGTGAAGCTTTCTTT TRBJ1-1 . TRBV3-1/TRBV3-2 .
CASSGIRQTGAYEQYF TGCGCCAGCAGCGGTATTAGACAGACAGGGGCCTACGAGCAGTACTTC TRBJ2-7 . TRBV5-1 TRBD1
CASSEAGLYNEQFF TGTGCCAGCAGTGAAGCAGGGCTCTACAATGAGCAGTTCTTC TRBJ2-1 . TRBV2 .
CASSPRTANYGYTF TGCGCCAGCAGTCCGCGGACCGCTAACTATGGCTACACCTTC TRBJ1-2 . TRBV23-1 .
CASSREYATNEKLFF TGTGCCAGCAGCCGAGAGTATGCAACTAATGAAAAACTGTTTTTT TRBJ1-4 . TRBV7-9 .
CASSPTGGETQYF TGTGCCAGCAGCCCGACGGGAGGAGAGACCCAGTACTTC TRBJ2-5 . TRBV4-2 TRBD2
CASSPGGSNQPQHF TGCGCCAGCAGCCCCGGGGGGAGCAATCAGCCCCAGCATTTT TRBJ1-5 . TRBV5-1 .
CASSLMLNSGRNTEAFF TGTGCCAGCAGTTTAATGCTCAACTCGGGACGAAACACTGAAGCTTTCTTT TRBJ1-1 . TRBV27 .
CASSKRGCDRGFYNSPLHF TGTGCCAGCAGCAAAAGGGGGTGCGACAGGGGGTTTTATAATTCACCCCTCCACTTT TRBJ1-6 few TRBV21-1 .
CASSGSGATGELFF TGCGCCAGCAGCGGGTCGGGGGCCACCGGGGAGCTGTTTTTT TRBJ2-2 . TRBV4-3 .
CASSLPEQGSDTEAFF TGTGCCAGCAGCTTACCAGAGCAGGGGAGCGACACTGAAGCTTTCTTT TRBJ1-1 once TRBV7-2 .
CASSLSRTANTEAFF TGTGCCAGCAGCCTTAGCCGGACGGCGAACACTGAAGCTTTCTTT TRBJ1-1 . TRBV7-2 .
CASGIWEREETQYF TGTGCCAGCGGGATCTGGGAGCGGGAAGAGACCCAGTACTTC TRBJ2-5 . TRBV2 .
CASSLGQGNSPLHF TGTGCCAGCAGCCTCGGACAGGGGAATTCACCCCTCCACTTT TRBJ1-6 . TRBV3-1/TRBV3-2 TRBD1
CASSPGEINYGYTF TGTGCCAGCTCACCTGGCGAAATTAACTATGGCTACACCTTC TRBJ1-2 . TRBV18 .
CASSPYGQGTYEQYF TGTGCCAGCAGCCCCTACGGACAGGGAACCTACGAGCAGTACTTC TRBJ2-7 . TRBV9 TRBD1
CASSTFSGSSYNEQFF TGTGCCAGCAGCACCTTTAGCGGGAGCTCCTACAATGAGCAGTTCTTC TRBJ2-1 . TRBV7-7 TRBD2
CASSYSSGSGTGELFF TGTGCCAGCAGTTACTCGTCGGGGTCGGGCACCGGGGAGCTGTTTTTT TRBJ2-2 . TRBV6-5 .
CASSSVATANNEQFF TGTGCCAGCAGCTCCGTCGCGACAGCGAACAATGAGCAGTTCTTC TRBJ2-1 . TRBV5-4 .
CASSIPHGPNTEAFF TGTGCCAGCAGTATCCCCCACGGGCCGAACACTGAAGCTTTCTTT TRBJ1-1 . TRBV6-1 .
CASKGLAENNEQFF TGTGCCAGCAAAGGACTAGCGGAGAACAATGAGCAGTTCTTC TRBJ2-1 . TRBV21-1 .
CASSLQGGSGNTIYF TGTGCCAGCAGTCTGCAGGGTGGGTCTGGAAACACCATATATTTT TRBJ1-3 . TRBV9 .
CASSPRRRGVVYGYTF TGTGCCAGCAGCCCCCGGCGAAGGGGGGTAGTCTATGGCTACACCTTC TRBJ1-2 . TRBV6-2/TRBV6-3 .
CASSTSLLAGVTDTQYF TGTGCCAGCAGTACCTCCCTTTTAGCGGGGGTCACAGATACGCAGTATTTT TRBJ2-3 . TRBV6-2/TRBV6-3 TRBD2
CASRGARDETQYF TGTGCCAGCAGGGGAGCTAGGGACGAGACCCAGTACTTC TRBJ2-5 . TRBV5-4 .
CAWSVGGTVEAFF TGTGCCTGGAGTGTCGGAGGAACAGTTGAAGCTTTCTTT TRBJ1-1 . TRBV30 .
CASSIRSGNTIYF TGTGCCAGTAGCATTAGGTCTGGAAACACCATATATTTT TRBJ1-3 . TRBV19 .
CASSQVGRASSSYGYTF TGCGCCAGCAGCCAAGTGGGTAGGGCGTCGTCATCCTATGGCTACACCTTC TRBJ1-2 . TRBV4-1 .
CASSHPDGTGGSPLHF TGTGCCAGCAGCCACCCGGACGGGACAGGGGGTTCACCCCTCCACTTT TRBJ1-6 . TRBV11-2 TRBD1
CASSPLVSAPVNTEAFF TGTGCCAGCAGCCCCCTCGTTTCGGCGCCGGTGAACACTGAAGCTTTCTTT TRBJ1-1 . TRBV7-2 .
CAISDVGGYTF TGTGCCATCAGTGATGTAGGGGGCTACACCTTC TRBJ1-2 . TRBV10-3 .
CASSQADNQPQHF TGTGCCAGCTCACAGGCGGACAATCAGCCCCAGCATTTT TRBJ1-5 . TRBV18 .
CASGWSAPRGGTATLFF TGTGCCAGTGGATGGTCCGCGCCCCGGGGGGGGACGGCTACGTTGTTCTTC TRBJ2-1 . TRBV28 TRBD2
CSARFDSEQYF TGCAGTGCTAGATTCGACAGCGAGCAGTACTTC TRBJ2-7 . TRBV20-1 .
CSAQGAGGYTF TGCAGTGCCCAGGGGGCGGGTGGCTACACCTTC TRBJ1-2 . TRBV20-1 TRBD1
CASSLPITGETQYF TGTGCCAGCAGCCTCCCCATCACGGGAGAGACCCAGTACTTC TRBJ2-5 . TRBV7-2 .
CASSQTSRGQGHRLYTEAFF TGCGCCAGCAGTCAAACTTCCCGGGGACAGGGCCACAGGTTGTACACTGAAGCTTTCTTT TRBJ1-1 . TRBV23-1 TRBD1
CASSSRTDYYGYTF TGTGCCAGCAGCTCTCGGACGGACTACTATGGCTACACCTTC TRBJ1-2 . TRBV11-2 .